Listed below are T cell receptor beta chains from one sample, sequenced in a study of blood T cells in healthy people across ages. TCRdb re-called the 5' RACE reads through MiXCR, storing one row per CDR3 protein. The sample shows 750,000 or so distinct CDR3 sequences, 20% to 25% of them seen only once. These data were likewise used in another study, on T cells of mothers and their children.

The sequenced sample was blood. These receptor sequences come from a boy younger than 18 in good health. The CDR3 runs from the conserved cysteine through the conserved F or W. Each record gives: J gene, D gene, V gene, clone size, CDR3 protein, CDR3 DNA. The D gene is left open where the match is weak. For some rows the clone size is stated as once, few or many, or as a class when expanded; others skip it.

j_gene: TRBJ2-5
d_gene: NA
v_gene: TRBV29-1
abundance: NA
CDR3aa: CSVEGDFREETQYF
CDR3nt: TGCAGCGTTGAAGGAGACTTCAGGGAAGAGACCCAGTACTTC

j_gene: TRBJ1-1
d_gene: NA
v_gene: TRBV5-6
abundance: NA
CDR3aa: CASSLTAERTFF
CDR3nt: TGTGCCAGCAGCTTGACGGCAGAAAGGACTTTCTTT

j_gene: TRBJ2-5
d_gene: NA
v_gene: TRBV27
abundance: few
CDR3aa: CASSALGGLETQYF
CDR3nt: TGTGCCAGCAGCGCCCTGGGGGGGCTGGAGACCCAGTACTTC

j_gene: TRBJ1-2
d_gene: TRBD1
v_gene: TRBV6-1
abundance: few
CDR3aa: CASRTGGNGYTF
CDR3nt: TGTGCCAGCAGGACAGGGGGGAATGGCTACACCTTC

j_gene: TRBJ2-7
d_gene: TRBD1
v_gene: TRBV9
abundance: NA
CDR3aa: CASSSRDRTYEQYF
CDR3nt: TGTGCCAGCAGCAGCCGGGACAGGACCTACGAGCAGTACTTC

j_gene: TRBJ1-1
d_gene: NA
v_gene: TRBV29-1
abundance: few
CDR3aa: CSVQMRQALNTEAFF
CDR3nt: TGCAGCGTACAGATGAGACAGGCCTTGAACACTGAAGCTTTCTTT

j_gene: TRBJ2-7
d_gene: NA
v_gene: TRBV7-9
abundance: few
CDR3aa: CASSLEAAYEQYF
CDR3nt: TGTGCCAGCAGCTTGGAGGCAGCCTACGAGCAGTACTTC

j_gene: TRBJ2-1
d_gene: TRBD2
v_gene: TRBV2
abundance: NA
CDR3aa: CASKWRSSGSENEQFF
CDR3nt: TGTGCCAGCAAGTGGAGGAGTAGCGGGAGTGAAAATGAGCAGTTCTTC

j_gene: TRBJ2-5
d_gene: NA
v_gene: TRBV11-2
abundance: NA
CDR3aa: CASSSNSLVGETQYF
CDR3nt: TGTGCCAGCAGCTCCAATAGCCTAGTGGGAGAGACCCAGTACTTC

j_gene: TRBJ1-2
d_gene: TRBD1
v_gene: TRBV20-1
abundance: NA
CDR3aa: CSALDRVGHGYTF
CDR3nt: TGCAGTGCCCTGGACAGGGTAGGGCATGGCTACACCTTC

j_gene: TRBJ2-1
d_gene: NA
v_gene: TRBV19
abundance: NA
CDR3aa: CASSIVNREQFF
CDR3nt: TGTGCCAGTAGTATAGTAAACCGTGAGCAGTTCTTC

j_gene: TRBJ2-1
d_gene: NA
v_gene: TRBV20-1
abundance: NA
CDR3aa: CSAPGRIKNEQFF
CDR3nt: TGCAGTGCTCCCGGACGGATTAAAAATGAGCAGTTCTTC

j_gene: TRBJ2-3
d_gene: NA
v_gene: TRBV29-1
abundance: few
CDR3aa: CSVVPGLPDTDTQYF
CDR3nt: TGCAGCGTTGTACCGGGACTCCCAGACACAGATACGCAGTATTTT

j_gene: TRBJ2-7
d_gene: NA
v_gene: TRBV3-1
abundance: few
CDR3aa: CANSQDAGFYEQYF
CDR3nt: TGTGCCAACAGCCAAGATGCCGGCTTCTACGAGCAGTACTTC

j_gene: TRBJ1-2
d_gene: NA
v_gene: TRBV7-2
abundance: NA
CDR3aa: CASSLTTSGYTF
CDR3nt: TGTGCCAGCAGCTTGACAACCAGCGGCTACACCTTC

j_gene: TRBJ2-5
d_gene: NA
v_gene: TRBV25-1
abundance: few
CDR3aa: CASSEYRGAETQYF
CDR3nt: TGTGCCAGCAGTGAATATAGGGGCGCGGAGACCCAGTACTTC

j_gene: TRBJ2-1
d_gene: NA
v_gene: TRBV10-1
abundance: few
CDR3aa: CASSDQPYNEQFF
CDR3nt: TGCGCCAGCAGTGACCAACCCTACAATGAGCAGTTCTTC

j_gene: TRBJ1-1
d_gene: NA
v_gene: TRBV29-1
abundance: NA
CDR3aa: CSVVQGSENTEAFF
CDR3nt: TGCAGCGTTGTACAGGGTTCGGAGAACACTGAAGCTTTCTTT

j_gene: TRBJ2-7
d_gene: NA
v_gene: TRBV6-6
abundance: NA
CDR3aa: CASSSTGAYSYEQYF
CDR3nt: TGTGCCAGCAGTTCCACCGGGGCATACTCCTACGAGCAGTACTTC

j_gene: TRBJ2-7
d_gene: TRBD1
v_gene: TRBV9
abundance: few
CDR3aa: CASSVGPQGVPGYF
CDR3nt: TGTGCCAGCAGCGTAGGGCCGCAGGGGGTTCCGGGGTACTTC

j_gene: TRBJ2-1
d_gene: NA
v_gene: TRBV20-1
abundance: NA
CDR3aa: CSARESQGSYNEQFF
CDR3nt: TGCAGTGCTAGAGAGAGTCAGGGCTCCTACAATGAGCAGTTCTTC

j_gene: TRBJ2-1
d_gene: NA
v_gene: TRBV20-1
abundance: NA
CDR3aa: CSARGVTTYNEQFF
CDR3nt: TGCAGTGCTAGAGGGGTAACTACCTACAATGAGCAGTTCTTC

j_gene: TRBJ1-2
d_gene: TRBD1
v_gene: TRBV6-5
abundance: NA
CDR3aa: CASSYSPGGGGYTF
CDR3nt: TGTGCCAGCAGTTATTCTCCAGGGGGAGGTGGCTACACCTTC

j_gene: TRBJ1-1
d_gene: NA
v_gene: TRBV5-1
abundance: NA
CDR3aa: CASSLDGGTTEAFF
CDR3nt: TGCGCCAGCAGCTTGGATGGGGGAACGACTGAAGCTTTCTTT

j_gene: TRBJ2-5
d_gene: NA
v_gene: TRBV5-6
abundance: few
CDR3aa: CASSLGDLGTQYF
CDR3nt: TGTGCCAGCAGCTTGGGGGACTTGGGGACCCAGTACTTC

j_gene: TRBJ2-7
d_gene: NA
v_gene: TRBV29-1
abundance: NA
CDR3aa: CSVPALDGSYEQYF
CDR3nt: TGCAGCGTCCCCGCCCTGGACGGTTCCTACGAGCAGTACTTC

j_gene: TRBJ2-7
d_gene: NA
v_gene: TRBV7-2
abundance: few
CDR3aa: CASSLVGVWARSSYEQYF
CDR3nt: TGTGCCAGCAGCTTAGTTGGGGTATGGGCCAGGAGCTCCTACGAGCAGTACTTC

j_gene: TRBJ1-4
d_gene: NA
v_gene: TRBV6-6
abundance: few
CDR3aa: CASSREGNEKLFF
CDR3nt: TGTGCCAGCAGTAGGGAGGGCAATGAAAAACTGTTTTTT

j_gene: TRBJ2-5
d_gene: TRBD1
v_gene: TRBV7-2
abundance: NA
CDR3aa: CASSDGQVAETQYF
CDR3nt: TGTGCCAGCAGCGATGGACAGGTGGCAGAGACCCAGTACTTC

j_gene: TRBJ2-5
d_gene: NA
v_gene: TRBV3-1
abundance: few
CDR3aa: CASSQVLIAETQYF
CDR3nt: TGTGCCAGCAGCCAAGTGCTCATCGCGGAGACCCAGTACTTC

j_gene: TRBJ1-5
d_gene: TRBD1
v_gene: TRBV29-1
abundance: few
CDR3aa: CSVGFGTGVGQPQHF
CDR3nt: TGCAGCGTTGGTTTCGGGACAGGGGTGGGCCAGCCCCAGCATTTT

j_gene: TRBJ2-7
d_gene: NA
v_gene: TRBV6-2/TRBV6-3
abundance: NA
CDR3aa: CASSTVGVYEQYF
CDR3nt: TGTGCCAGCTCGACAGTGGGGGTCTACGAGCAGTACTTC

j_gene: TRBJ1-4
d_gene: NA
v_gene: TRBV7-9
abundance: few
CDR3aa: CASSSQRGAKEKLFF
CDR3nt: TGTGCCAGCAGCTCCCAAAGGGGGGCGAAGGAAAAACTGTTTTTT

j_gene: TRBJ2-5
d_gene: NA
v_gene: TRBV11-2
abundance: NA
CDR3aa: CASSEGRQGQETQYF
CDR3nt: TGTGCCAGCAGCGAAGGGCGTCAGGGGCAAGAGACCCAGTACTTC

j_gene: TRBJ2-1
d_gene: NA
v_gene: TRBV3-1
abundance: once
CDR3aa: CASSGISEGSLYNEQFF
CDR3nt: TGTGCCAGCAGCGGGATTAGTGAGGGGAGTCTCTACAATGAGCAGTTCTTC

j_gene: TRBJ1-3
d_gene: NA
v_gene: TRBV7-9
abundance: NA
CDR3aa: CASSTGQPLSGNTIYF
CDR3nt: TGTGCCAGCAGCACTGGACAGCCCCTCTCTGGAAACACCATATATTTT

j_gene: TRBJ1-1
d_gene: NA
v_gene: TRBV29-1
abundance: few
CDR3aa: CSVVRILNTEAFF
CDR3nt: TGCAGCGTTGTACGGATTTTGAACACTGAAGCTTTCTTT

j_gene: TRBJ2-7
d_gene: NA
v_gene: TRBV14
abundance: NA
CDR3aa: CASSYGQQSSYEQYF
CDR3nt: TGTGCCAGCAGCTACGGACAGCAGAGCTCCTACGAGCAGTACTTC